Listed below are T cell receptor beta chains from one sample, sequenced in a study of OX40 agonist ivuxolimab in advanced cancers. Here immunoSEQ multiplex PCR was the method, and the copy in TCRdb shows in-frame clones only, minus some. There are tens of thousands of clones in the sample; about 93% occur only once, and about 13% lies in the top ten. The sample was CD4+ or CD8+ T cells sorted from blood, taken in a trial of the OX40 agonist ivuxolimab. These receptors came from an adult with an advanced solid tumor such as melanoma, head and neck, liver or kidney cancer. Both conserved end residues are part of each CDR3. Fields, in order: CDR3 DNA, CDR3 protein, clone size, J gene, V gene, D gene. The D gene is left open where the match is weak. Clone size, where shown, is once, few, many, or a class for clones that have expanded.

TGTGCCAGCGAGAGGGGTCGGGATACGCAGTATTTT	CASERGRDTQYF	-	TRBJ2-3	TRBV2	-
TGTGCCAGCAGTTTAGGGGACAGGGGAAACTATGGCTACACCTTC	CASSLGDRGNYGYTF	-	TRBJ1-2	TRBV27	TRBD1
TGTGCCAGCAGCTTTGGCTTACCTGATGGCTACACCTTC	CASSFGLPDGYTF	-	TRBJ1-2	TRBV7-6	-
TGCAGCGTTGAGTGGAGCGACAGGGAAGCCTACGAGCAGTACTTC	CSVEWSDREAYEQYF	-	TRBJ2-7	TRBV29-1	TRBD1
TGTGCCAGCAGCCCGGGGGCCGGGGAGCTGTTTTTT	CASSPGAGELFF	-	TRBJ2-2	TRBV5-4	-
TGTGCCAGCAGTCCCCGACAGCTTCGGAAGACCCAGTACTTC	CASSPRQLRKTQYF	-	TRBJ2-5	TRBV6-6	-
TGTGCCAGCAGCAAAAAGGGAGGGACCGGGGGACTTGCTTTCTTT	CASSKKGGTGGLAFF	once	TRBJ1-1	TRBV21-1	-
TGTGCCAGCAGCTTGGTAACCTCTGGGGCCAACGTCCTGACTTTC	CASSLVTSGANVLTF	-	TRBJ2-6	TRBV7-9	-
TGCGCCAGCAGCTTGGGAAGGGGCTACACTGAAGCTTTCTTT	CASSLGRGYTEAFF	-	TRBJ1-1	TRBV5-1	-
TGTGCCAGCAGTGGCGACGGTGGAACCGGGGAGCTGTTTTTT	CASSGDGGTGELFF	-	TRBJ2-2	TRBV25-1	-
TGTGCAAGTCGCCTAAGGGACCGACCGGGGGGCTACACCTTC	CASRLRDRPGGYTF	-	TRBJ1-2	TRBV12-2	-
TGTGCCAGCAGCGTAGTCGCGGGGGCGGATGAGCAGTTCTTC	CASSVVAGADEQFF	-	TRBJ2-1	TRBV9	-
TGTGCCAGCAGTTTAATTCCTCCGGGTCCCGAGCAGTACTTC	CASSLIPPGPEQYF	-	TRBJ2-7	TRBV27	-
TGTGCCAGCTCACCACCTGGCAGGGGGAACACCGGGGAGCTGTTTTTT	CASSPPGRGNTGELFF	-	TRBJ2-2	TRBV18	-
TGCAGCGTTGAGGCATTGTCCCCGGGACAGACCTACGAGCAGTACTTC	CSVEALSPGQTYEQYF	-	TRBJ2-7	TRBV29-1	TRBD1
TGTGCCAGCACCCTAGGGGGCTACGAGCAGTACTTC	CASTLGGYEQYF	-	TRBJ2-7	TRBV6-6	-
TGCGCCAGCAGCCTCCGACTAGCGGGAGATGGCAACACCGGGGAGCTGTTTTTT	CASSLRLAGDGNTGELFF	-	TRBJ2-2	TRBV5-1	TRBD2
TGTGCCAGCAGCTGGACAGAAACCCACGAGCAGTACTTC	CASSWTETHEQYF	-	TRBJ2-7	TRBV7-9	-
TGCGCCAGCAGACCCCCCAGGGGCCCGCAAGGCTACACCTTC	CASRPPRGPQGYTF	-	TRBJ1-2	TRBV5-1	-
TGTGCCAGCAGTTCCGGACTAGCGGGATTGGAGACCCAGTACTTC	CASSSGLAGLETQYF	-	TRBJ2-5	TRBV27	TRBD2
TGTGCCTGGAGTGTGGAGGAAGTTAATGAGCAGTTCTTC	CAWSVEEVNEQFF	-	TRBJ2-1	TRBV30	-
TGTGCCAGCAGCGTTGGGAGCGAGCAGTACTTC	CASSVGSEQYF	-	TRBJ2-7	TRBV9	-
TGTGCCAGCAGACCGGGACAGGGGGCCTACGAGCAGTACTTC	CASRPGQGAYEQYF	-	TRBJ2-7	TRBV27	TRBD1
TGTGCCAGCAGCTTTAGCGGGGAGCAGTACTTC	CASSFSGEQYF	-	TRBJ2-7	TRBV5-5	TRBD2
TGTGCCAGCAGCTTTGGTGGGGCCCATGAGCAGTTCTTC	CASSFGGAHEQFF	-	TRBJ2-1	TRBV7-8	-
TGTGCCAGCAGCGTGGGAAGCTCCTACAATGAGCAGTTCTTC	CASSVGSSYNEQFF	-	TRBJ2-1	TRBV9	-
TGTGCCAGCAGCCCTGGACTAGCGGGGGCGATGAACACCGGGGAGCTGTTTTTT	CASSPGLAGAMNTGELFF	-	TRBJ2-2	TRBV9	TRBD2
TGTGCCAGCAGCTTATCAGGGGCTGGGACTGAAGCTTTCTTT	CASSLSGAGTEAFF	-	TRBJ1-1	TRBV7-6	-
TGCGCCAGCAGCCAATATTCAGGGGGTGTTGGAGCTTTCTTT	CASSQYSGGVGAFF	few	TRBJ1-1	TRBV4-1	TRBD1
TGTGCCAGCAGCATTTCGGACTCAAATAAAGAGACCCAGTACTTC	CASSISDSNKETQYF	-	TRBJ2-5	TRBV7-9	-
TGTGCCACCAGCAGAGCAACTCGTGCAGGGCCACGGGAGACCCAGTACTTC	CATSRATRAGPRETQYF	once	TRBJ2-5	TRBV15	-
TGTGCCAGCACGGCGGCAGGGGTCAACCACGAGCAGTACTTC	CASTAAGVNHEQYF	-	TRBJ2-7	TRBV6-1	-
TGTGCCAGCTCCGGGGACCTATACAATGAGCAGTTCTTC	CASSGDLYNEQFF	-	TRBJ2-1	TRBV27	-
TGTGCCAGCAGCTTAGGGTTTTTCCCAGAAGCTTTCTTT	CASSLGFFPEAFF	-	TRBJ1-1	TRBV11-1	-
TGTGCCAGCGCCGGGGAAAGCGGGCCCTACGAGCAGTACTTC	CASAGESGPYEQYF	-	TRBJ2-7	TRBV9	-
TGCGCCAGCAGCCAAGAGGGCGGCGGGGCCTCCTACAATGAGCAGTTCTTC	CASSQEGGGASYNEQFF	-	TRBJ2-1	TRBV4-1	-
TGTGCCAGCAGTCACCGGACAGGGGCTGGCTACACCTTC	CASSHRTGAGYTF	-	TRBJ1-2	TRBV6-5	TRBD1
TGTGCCAGCAGCCCGCGGGACGGACGCTCCTACGAGCAGTACTTC	CASSPRDGRSYEQYF	few	TRBJ2-7	TRBV7-9	-
TGTGCCAGCAGTTTTTGGGGATCCAGCACAGATACGCAGTATTTT	CASSFWGSSTDTQYF	-	TRBJ2-3	TRBV27	-
TGTGCCAGCAGCTTGAAAGGAGGGCGGGAACCCTCCCCCAAAAACATTCAGTACTTC	CASSLKGGREPSPKNIQYF	-	TRBJ2-4	TRBV5-6	-
TGTGCCAGTAGTATAGTGGGGGACAGCTACGAGCAGTACTTC	CASSIVGDSYEQYF	-	TRBJ2-7	TRBV19	TRBD1